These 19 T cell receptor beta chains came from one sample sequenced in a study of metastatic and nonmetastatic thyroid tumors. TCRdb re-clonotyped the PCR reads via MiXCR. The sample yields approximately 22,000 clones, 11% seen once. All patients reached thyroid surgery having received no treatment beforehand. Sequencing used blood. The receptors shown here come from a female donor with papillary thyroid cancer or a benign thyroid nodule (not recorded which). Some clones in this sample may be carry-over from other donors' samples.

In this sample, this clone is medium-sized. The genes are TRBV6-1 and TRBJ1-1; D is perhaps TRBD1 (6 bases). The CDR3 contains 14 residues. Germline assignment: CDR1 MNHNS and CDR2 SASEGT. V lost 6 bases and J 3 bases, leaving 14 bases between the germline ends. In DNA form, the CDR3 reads TGTGCCAGCAGCGGAGGGGGTCGGGACACTGAAGCTTTCTTT. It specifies CASSGGGRDTEAFF.

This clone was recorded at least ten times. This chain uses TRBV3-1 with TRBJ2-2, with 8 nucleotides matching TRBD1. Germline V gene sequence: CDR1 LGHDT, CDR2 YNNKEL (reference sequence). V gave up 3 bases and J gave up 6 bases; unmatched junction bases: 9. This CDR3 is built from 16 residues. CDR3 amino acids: CASSQQGAPLAGELFF. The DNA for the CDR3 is TGTGCCAGCAGCCAGCAGGGGGCGCCCCTGGCCGGGGAGCTGTTTTTT.

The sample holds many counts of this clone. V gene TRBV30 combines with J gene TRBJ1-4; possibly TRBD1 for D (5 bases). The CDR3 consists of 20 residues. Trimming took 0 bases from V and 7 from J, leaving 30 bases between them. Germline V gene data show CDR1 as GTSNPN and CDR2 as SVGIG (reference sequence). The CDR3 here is CAWSVGVGMGIGNRFEKLFF. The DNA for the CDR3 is TGTGCCTGGAGTGTAGGGGTCGGCATGGGCATTGGAAATCGGTTTGAAAAACTGTTTTTT.

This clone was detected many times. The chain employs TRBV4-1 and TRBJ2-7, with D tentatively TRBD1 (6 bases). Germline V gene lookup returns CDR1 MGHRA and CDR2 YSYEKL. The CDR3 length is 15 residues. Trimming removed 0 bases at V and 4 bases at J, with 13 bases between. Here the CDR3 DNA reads TGCGCCAGCAGCCAAGATATCCGGGACAATTACGAGCAGTACTTC. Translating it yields CASSQDIRDNYEQYF.

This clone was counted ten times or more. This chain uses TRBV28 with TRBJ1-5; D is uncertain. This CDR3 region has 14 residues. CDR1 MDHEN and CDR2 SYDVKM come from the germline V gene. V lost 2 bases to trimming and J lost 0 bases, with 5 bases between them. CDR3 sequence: CASSLRDSNQPQHF. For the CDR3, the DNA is TGTGCCAGCAGTTTAAGAGATAGCAATCAGCCCCAGCATTTT.

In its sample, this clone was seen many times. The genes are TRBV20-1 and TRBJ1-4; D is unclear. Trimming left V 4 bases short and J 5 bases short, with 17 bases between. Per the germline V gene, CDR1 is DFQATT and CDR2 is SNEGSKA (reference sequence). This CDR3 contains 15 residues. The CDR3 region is CSAMAFLRGNEKLFF. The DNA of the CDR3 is TGCAGTGCTATGGCCTTTCTTCGTGGGAATGAAAAACTGTTTTTT.

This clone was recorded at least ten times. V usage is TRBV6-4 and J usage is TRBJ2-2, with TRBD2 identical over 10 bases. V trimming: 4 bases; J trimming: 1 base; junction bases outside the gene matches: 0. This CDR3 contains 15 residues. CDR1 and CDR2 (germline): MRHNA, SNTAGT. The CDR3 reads CASSGTSGNTGELFF. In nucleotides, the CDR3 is TGTGCCAGCAGTGGGACTAGCGGGAACACCGGGGAGCTGTTTTTT.

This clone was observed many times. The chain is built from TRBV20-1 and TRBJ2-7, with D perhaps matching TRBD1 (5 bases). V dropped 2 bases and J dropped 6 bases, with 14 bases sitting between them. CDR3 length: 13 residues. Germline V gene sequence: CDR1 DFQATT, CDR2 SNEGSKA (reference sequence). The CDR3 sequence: CSARILVGLEQYF. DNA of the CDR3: TGCAGTGCTAGAATCCTCGTGGGGCTCGAGCAGTACTTC.

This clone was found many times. In nucleotides, the CDR3 is TGTGCCTCCGGCAGGGGGCTTGAAAAACTGTTTTTT. Translation: CASGRGLEKLFF. The chain joins TRBV2 to TRBJ1-4; TRBD1 matches at 8 bases. This CDR3 is 12 amino acids long. Looked up from germline, CDR1 is SNHLY and CDR2 is FYNNEI. Trimming took 11 bases from V and 7 from J; bases not matched to a gene: 6. Based on the CDR3 plus reference TRBV2 and TRBJ1-4, the full variable domain is EPEVTQTPSHQVTQMGQEVILRCVPISNHLYFYWYRQILGQKVEFLVSFYNNEISEKSEIFDDQFSVERPDGSNFTLKIRSTKLEDSAMYFCASGRGLEKLFFGSGTQLSVL.

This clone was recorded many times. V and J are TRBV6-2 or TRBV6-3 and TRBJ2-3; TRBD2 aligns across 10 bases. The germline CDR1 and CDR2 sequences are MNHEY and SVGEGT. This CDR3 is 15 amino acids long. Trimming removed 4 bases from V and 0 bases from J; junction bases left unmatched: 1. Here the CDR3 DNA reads TGTGCCAGCAGTTTGACTAGCGGGAGCACAGATACGCAGTATTTT. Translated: CASSLTSGSTDTQYF.

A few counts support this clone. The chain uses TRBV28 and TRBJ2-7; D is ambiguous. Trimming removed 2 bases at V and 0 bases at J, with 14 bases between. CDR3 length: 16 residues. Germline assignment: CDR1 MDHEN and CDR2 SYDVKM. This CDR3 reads CASSLNRRISSYEQYF. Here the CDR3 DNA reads TGTGCCAGCAGTTTAAACCGGCGGATCTCCTCCTACGAGCAGTACTTC.

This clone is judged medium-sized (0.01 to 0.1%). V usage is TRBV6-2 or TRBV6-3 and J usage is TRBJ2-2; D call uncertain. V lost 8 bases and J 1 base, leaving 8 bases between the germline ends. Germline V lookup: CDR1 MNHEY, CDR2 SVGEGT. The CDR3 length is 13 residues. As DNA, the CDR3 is TGTGCCAGCTCCAGGCTGAACACCGGGGAGCTGTTTTTT. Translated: CASSRLNTGELFF.

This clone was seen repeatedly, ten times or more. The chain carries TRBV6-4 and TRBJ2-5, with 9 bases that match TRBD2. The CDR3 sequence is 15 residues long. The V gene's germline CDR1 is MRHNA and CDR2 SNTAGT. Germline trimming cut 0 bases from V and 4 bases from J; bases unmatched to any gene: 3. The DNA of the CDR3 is TGTGCCAGCAGTGACTCTAGCGGGAGACCAGAGACCCAGTACTTC. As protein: CASSDSSGRPETQYF.

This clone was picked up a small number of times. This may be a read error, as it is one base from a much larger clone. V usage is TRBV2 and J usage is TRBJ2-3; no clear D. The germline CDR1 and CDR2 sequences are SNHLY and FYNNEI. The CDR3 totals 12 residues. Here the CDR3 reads CASSVSTDAQYF. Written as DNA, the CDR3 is TGTGCCAGCAGTGTTAGCACAGATGCGCAGTATTTT.

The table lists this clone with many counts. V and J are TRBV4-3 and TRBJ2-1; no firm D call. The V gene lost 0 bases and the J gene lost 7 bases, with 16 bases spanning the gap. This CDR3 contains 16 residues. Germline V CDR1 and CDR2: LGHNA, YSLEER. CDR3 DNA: TGCGCCAGCAGCCAAGAGTCCGGAACCTTTTGGAATGAGCAGTTCTTC. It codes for CASSQESGTFWNEQFF.

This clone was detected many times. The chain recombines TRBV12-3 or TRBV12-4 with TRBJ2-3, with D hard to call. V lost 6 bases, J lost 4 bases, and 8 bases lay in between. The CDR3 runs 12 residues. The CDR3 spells CASRPLADTQYF. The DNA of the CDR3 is TGTGCCAGCAGACCCCTAGCAGATACGCAGTATTTT.

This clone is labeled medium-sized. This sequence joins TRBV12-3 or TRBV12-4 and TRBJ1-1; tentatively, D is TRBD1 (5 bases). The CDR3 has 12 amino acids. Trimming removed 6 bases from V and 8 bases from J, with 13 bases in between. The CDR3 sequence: CASSSQDKEAFF. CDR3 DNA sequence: TGTGCCAGCAGCTCCCAGGACAAGGAAGCTTTCTTT.

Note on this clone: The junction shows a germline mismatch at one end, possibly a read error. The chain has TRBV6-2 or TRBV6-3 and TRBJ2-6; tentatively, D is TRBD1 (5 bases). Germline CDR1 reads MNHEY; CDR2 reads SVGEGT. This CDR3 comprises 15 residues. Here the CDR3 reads CASSFMGSGANVLTF. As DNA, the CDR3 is TGTGCCAGCAGCTTCATGGGGTCTGGGGCCAACGTCCTTACTTTC.

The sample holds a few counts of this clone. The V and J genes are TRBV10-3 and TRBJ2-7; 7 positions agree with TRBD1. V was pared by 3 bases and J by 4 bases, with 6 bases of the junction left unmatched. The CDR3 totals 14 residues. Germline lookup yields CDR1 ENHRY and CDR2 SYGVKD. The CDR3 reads CAISDRQGSYEQYF. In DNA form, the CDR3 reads TGTGCCATCAGTGACAGACAGGGATCTTACGAGCAGTACTTC.